This TCR beta chain was recorded in a study of PD-L1 blockade in urothelial cancer. On the study more broadly: Once treatment had started, blood was analyzed at 3 weeks (second dose) and again at 6 weeks. General study points: Below-median pretreatment blood TCR clonality was associated with improved progression-free and overall survival.

The sample holds a few counts of this clone. Its antigen is undetermined. Every PCR got spiked synthetic TCR analog templates. Profiled with immunoSEQ multiplex PCR; TCRdb holds only in-frame clones, not every one. This table holds under 100,000 clones, almost 90% found once. Documented time point: pretreatment peripheral blood. The origin of this receptor is a man aged 60-69 years with urothelial cancer. The sequenced sample was PBMCs, obtained around atezolizumab (anti-PD-L1) treatment.

CDR3 sequence reads: CASSDLAGPYEQYF. The CDR3 nucleotides are TGTGCCAGCAGTGACCTAGCGGGTCCCTACGAGCAGTACTTC. This rearrangement joins TRBV6-4 to TRBJ2-7, with 8 nucleotides matching TRBD2. V was clipped by 2 bases and J by 2 bases; unmatched bases: 2. CDR1 is MRHNA, CDR2 SNTAGT, per germline. This CDR3 region has 14 residues.